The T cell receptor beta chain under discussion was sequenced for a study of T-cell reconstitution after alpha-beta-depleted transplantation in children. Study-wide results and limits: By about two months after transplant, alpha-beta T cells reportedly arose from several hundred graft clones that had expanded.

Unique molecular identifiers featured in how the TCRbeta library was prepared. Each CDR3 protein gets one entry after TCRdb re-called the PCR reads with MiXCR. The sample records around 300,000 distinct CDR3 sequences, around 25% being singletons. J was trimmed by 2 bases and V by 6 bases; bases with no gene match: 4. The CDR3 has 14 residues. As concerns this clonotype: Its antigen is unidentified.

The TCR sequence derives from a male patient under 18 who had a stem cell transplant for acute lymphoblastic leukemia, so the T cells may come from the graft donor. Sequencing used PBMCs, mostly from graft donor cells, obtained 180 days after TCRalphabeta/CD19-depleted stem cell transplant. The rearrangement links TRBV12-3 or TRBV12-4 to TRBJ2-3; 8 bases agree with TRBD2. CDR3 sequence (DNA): TGTGCCAGCAGCCCCGGGAGGGCCACAGATACGCAGTATTTT. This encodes CASSPGRATDTQYF.